This TCR beta chain stems from a study of T-cell memory formation after mild COVID-19. TCRdb re-called the 5' RACE reads with MiXCR, one entry per CDR3 protein. The data show 110,000 to 150,000 distinct CDR3 sequences, around 14% seen once. The CDR3 loop spans 15 amino acids. Germline V gene sequence: CDR1 SGHTA, CDR2 FQGTGA. V lost 5 bases and J 6 bases, leaving 18 bases between the germline ends. The chain carries TRBV7-3 and TRBJ2-3; maybe TRBD2 (7 bases). Sample: PBMCs or a T cell subset sorted from them (not recorded which). This receptor was taken from an adult woman who had mild COVID-19 (a few samples of this study predate the infection). Cell type and time point are not known. The CDR3 region is CASSPGGPGMDTQYF. The CDR3 DNA follows: TGTGCCAGCAGCCCCGGGGGGCCGGGGATGGATACGCAGTATTTT.